The subject of this entry is one T cell receptor beta chain. The sample comes from a study of blood T cell repertoires in COVID-19. Study as a whole: PBMCs, B-cell-depleted T cells, or T cells were the source of the cDNA or gDNA that made up the material.

The CDR3 length is 14 residues. Germline values: CDR1 SGHRS, CDR2 YFSETQ. V was trimmed by 6 bases and J by 3 bases, leaving 12 bases between them. Clones were read by immunoSEQ multiplex PCR, and TCRdb kept only the in-frame ones, dropping some. This sample has about 160,000 clones, with over 70% found just once. Material: PBMCs or T cells enriched from blood (not recorded which). This TCR derives from a woman in her fifties or sixties who had recovered from COVID-19. The chain employs TRBV5-1 and TRBJ1-4, with D possibly being TRBD1 (5 bases). The CDR3 loop reads CASMRRGPNEKLFF. The DNA for the CDR3 is TGCGCCAGCATGCGGAGGGGCCCTAATGAAAAACTGTTTTTT.